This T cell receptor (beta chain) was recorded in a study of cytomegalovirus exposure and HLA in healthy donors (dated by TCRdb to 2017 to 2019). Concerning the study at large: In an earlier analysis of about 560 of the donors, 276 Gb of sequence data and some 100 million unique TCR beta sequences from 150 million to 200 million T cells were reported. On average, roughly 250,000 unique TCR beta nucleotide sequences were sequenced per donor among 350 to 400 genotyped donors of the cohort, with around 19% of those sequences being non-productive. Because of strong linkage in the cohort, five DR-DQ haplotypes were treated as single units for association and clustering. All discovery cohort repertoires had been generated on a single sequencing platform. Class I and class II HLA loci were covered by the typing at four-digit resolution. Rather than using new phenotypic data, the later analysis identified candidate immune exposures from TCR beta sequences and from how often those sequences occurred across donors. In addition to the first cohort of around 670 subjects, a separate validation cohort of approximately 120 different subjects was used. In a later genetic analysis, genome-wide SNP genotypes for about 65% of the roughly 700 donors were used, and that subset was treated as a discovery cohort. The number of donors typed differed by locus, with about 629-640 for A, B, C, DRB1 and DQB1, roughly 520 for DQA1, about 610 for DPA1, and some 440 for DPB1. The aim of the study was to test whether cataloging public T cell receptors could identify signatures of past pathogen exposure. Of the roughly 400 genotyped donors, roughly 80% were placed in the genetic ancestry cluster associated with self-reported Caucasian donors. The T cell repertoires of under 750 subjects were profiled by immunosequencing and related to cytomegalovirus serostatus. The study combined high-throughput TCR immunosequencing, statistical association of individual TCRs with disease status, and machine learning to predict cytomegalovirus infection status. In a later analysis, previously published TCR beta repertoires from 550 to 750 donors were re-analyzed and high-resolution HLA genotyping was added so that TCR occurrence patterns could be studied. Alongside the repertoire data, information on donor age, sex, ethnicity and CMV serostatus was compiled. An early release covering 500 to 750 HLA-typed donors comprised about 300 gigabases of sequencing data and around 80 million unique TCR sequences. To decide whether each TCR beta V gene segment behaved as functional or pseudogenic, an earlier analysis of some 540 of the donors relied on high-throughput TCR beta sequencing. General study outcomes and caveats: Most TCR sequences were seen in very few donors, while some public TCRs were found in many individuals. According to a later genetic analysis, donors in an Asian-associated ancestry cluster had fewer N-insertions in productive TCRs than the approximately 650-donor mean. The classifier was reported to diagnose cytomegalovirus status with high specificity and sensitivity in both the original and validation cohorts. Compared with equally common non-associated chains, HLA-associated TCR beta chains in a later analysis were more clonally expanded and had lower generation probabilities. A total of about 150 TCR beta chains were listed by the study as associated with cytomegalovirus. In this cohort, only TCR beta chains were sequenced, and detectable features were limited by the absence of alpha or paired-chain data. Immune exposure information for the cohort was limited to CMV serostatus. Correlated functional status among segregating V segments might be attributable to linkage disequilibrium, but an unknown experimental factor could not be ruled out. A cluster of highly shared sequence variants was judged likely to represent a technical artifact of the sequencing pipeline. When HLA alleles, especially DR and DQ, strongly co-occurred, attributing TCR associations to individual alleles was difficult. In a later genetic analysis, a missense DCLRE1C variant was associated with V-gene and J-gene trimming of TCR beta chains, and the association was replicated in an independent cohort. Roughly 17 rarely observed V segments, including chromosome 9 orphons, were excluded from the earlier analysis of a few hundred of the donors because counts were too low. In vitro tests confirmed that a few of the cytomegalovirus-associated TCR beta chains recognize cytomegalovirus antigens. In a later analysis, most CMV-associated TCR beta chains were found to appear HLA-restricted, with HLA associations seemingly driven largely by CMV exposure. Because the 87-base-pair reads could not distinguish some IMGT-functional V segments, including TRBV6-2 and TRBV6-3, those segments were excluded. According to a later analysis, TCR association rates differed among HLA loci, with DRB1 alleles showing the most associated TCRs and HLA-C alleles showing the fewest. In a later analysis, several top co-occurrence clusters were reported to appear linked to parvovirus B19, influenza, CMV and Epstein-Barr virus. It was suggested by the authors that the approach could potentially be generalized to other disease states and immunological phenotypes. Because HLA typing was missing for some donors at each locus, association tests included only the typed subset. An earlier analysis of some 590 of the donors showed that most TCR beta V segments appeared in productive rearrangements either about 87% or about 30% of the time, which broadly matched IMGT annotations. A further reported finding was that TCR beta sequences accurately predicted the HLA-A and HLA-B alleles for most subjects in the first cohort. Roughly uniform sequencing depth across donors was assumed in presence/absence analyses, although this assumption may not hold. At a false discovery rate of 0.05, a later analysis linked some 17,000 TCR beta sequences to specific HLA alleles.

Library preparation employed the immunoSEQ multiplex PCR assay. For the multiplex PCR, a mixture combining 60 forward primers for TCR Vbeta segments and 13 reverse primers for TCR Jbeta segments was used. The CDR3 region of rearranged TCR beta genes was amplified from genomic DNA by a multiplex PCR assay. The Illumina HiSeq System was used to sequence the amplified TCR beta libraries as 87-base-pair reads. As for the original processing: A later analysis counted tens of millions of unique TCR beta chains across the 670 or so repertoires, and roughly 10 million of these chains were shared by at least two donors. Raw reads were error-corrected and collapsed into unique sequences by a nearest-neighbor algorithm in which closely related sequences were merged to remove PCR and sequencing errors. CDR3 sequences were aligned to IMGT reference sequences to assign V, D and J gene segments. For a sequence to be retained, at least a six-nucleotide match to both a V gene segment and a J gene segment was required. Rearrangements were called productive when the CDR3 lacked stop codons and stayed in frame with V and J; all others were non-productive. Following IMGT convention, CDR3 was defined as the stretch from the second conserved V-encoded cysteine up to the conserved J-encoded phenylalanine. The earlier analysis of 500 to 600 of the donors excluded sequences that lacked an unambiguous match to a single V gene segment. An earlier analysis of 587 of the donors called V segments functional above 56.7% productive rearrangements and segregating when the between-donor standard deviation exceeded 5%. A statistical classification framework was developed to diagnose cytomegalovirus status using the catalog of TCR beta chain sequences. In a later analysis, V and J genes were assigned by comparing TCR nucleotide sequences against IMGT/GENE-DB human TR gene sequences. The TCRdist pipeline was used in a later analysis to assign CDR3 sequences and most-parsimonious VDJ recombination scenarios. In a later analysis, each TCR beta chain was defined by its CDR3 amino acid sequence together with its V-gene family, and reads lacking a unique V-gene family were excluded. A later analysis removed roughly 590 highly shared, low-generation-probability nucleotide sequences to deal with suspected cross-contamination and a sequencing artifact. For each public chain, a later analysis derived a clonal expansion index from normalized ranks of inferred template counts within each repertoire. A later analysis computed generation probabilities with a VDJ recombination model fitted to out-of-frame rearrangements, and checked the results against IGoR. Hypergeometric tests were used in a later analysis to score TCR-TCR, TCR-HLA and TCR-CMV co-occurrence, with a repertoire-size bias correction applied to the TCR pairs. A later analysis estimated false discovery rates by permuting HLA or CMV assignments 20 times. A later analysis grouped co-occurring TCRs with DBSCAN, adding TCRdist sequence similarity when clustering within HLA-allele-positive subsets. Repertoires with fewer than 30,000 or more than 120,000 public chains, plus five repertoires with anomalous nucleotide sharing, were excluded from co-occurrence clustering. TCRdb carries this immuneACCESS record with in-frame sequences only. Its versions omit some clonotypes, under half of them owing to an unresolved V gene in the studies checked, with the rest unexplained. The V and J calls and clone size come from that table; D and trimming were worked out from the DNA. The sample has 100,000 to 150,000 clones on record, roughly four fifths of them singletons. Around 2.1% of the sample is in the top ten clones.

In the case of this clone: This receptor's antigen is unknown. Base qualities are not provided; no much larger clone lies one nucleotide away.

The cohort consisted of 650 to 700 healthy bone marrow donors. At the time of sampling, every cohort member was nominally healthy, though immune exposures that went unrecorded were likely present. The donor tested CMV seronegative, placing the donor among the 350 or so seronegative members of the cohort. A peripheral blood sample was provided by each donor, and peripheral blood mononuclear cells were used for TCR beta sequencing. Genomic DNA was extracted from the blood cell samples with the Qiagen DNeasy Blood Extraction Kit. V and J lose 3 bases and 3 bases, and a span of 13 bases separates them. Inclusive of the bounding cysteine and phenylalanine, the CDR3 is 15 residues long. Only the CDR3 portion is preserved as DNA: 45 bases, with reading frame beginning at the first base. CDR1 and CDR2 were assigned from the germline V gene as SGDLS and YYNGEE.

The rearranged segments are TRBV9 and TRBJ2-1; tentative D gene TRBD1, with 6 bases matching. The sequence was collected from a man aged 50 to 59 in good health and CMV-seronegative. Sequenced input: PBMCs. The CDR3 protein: CASSDTGTSYNEQFF. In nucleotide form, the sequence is TGTGCCAGCAGCGATACCGGGACAAGCTACAATGAGCAGTTCTTC.